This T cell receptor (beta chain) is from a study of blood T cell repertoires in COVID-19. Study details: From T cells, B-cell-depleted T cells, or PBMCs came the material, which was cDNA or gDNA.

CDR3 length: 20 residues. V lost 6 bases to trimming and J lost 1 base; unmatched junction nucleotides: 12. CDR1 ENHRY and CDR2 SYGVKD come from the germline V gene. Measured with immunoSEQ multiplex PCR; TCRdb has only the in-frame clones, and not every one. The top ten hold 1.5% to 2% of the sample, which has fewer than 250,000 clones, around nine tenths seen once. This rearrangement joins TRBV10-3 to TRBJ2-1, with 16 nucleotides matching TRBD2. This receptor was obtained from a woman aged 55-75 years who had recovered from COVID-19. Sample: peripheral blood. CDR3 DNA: TGTGCCATCAGCTTGCCGGGGACTAGCGGGGGGGCGCTATCCTACAATGAGCAGTTCTTC. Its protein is CAISLPGTSGGALSYNEQFF.